Listed here are 29 T cell receptor beta chains from one sample, sequenced in a study of regulatory T cells in long-lasting Graves disease. The time point here: newly diagnosed GD, antithyroid drugs for less than 3 months. PBMC RNA served as the TCR library source. HTBI primers from iRepertoire and Arm-PCR of CDR3 regions yielded the TCR beta libraries. TCRdb used MiXCR to reprocess the multiplex PCR reads, holding one entry per CDR3 protein. This table holds around 500,000 distinct CDR3 sequences, about 12% found once. These data were also filed under a second study, of T cells in Graves' hyperthyroidism and ophthalmopathy.

The starting material was peripheral blood mononuclear cells (PBMCs), obtained at new diagnosis, from a patient treated with antithyroid drugs. Source of these receptors: a woman between 25 and 40 years old with Graves disease.

This clonotype has only a few counts. The rearrangement links TRBV24-1 to TRBJ1-1, with D unresolved. The CDR3 loop spans 13 amino acids. Germline V gene lookup returns CDR1 KGHDR and CDR2 SFDVKD. Trimming took 7 bases from V and 2 from J, leaving 10 bases between them. Here the CDR3 DNA reads TGTGCCACCAGCCTGCGGGAAAACACTGAAGCTTTCTTT. Translation: CATSLRENTEAFF.

The rearrangement joins TRBV16 to TRBJ1-5; unclear D gene. Trimming took off 2 bases at V and 4 bases at J, with 9 bases between the two ends. This CDR3 contains 14 residues. Germline-derived CDR1 and CDR2 are KGHSY and FQNENV. CDR3 sequence: CASSQGHRNQPQHF. The CDR3 DNA follows: TGTGCCAGCAGCCAAGGGCACCGAAATCAGCCCCAGCATTTT.

This clonotype appeared many times. The CDR3: CASSPGLPAAYEQYF. The CDR3, as DNA: TGTGCCAGCAGCCCTGGACTACCCGCCGCCTACGAGCAGTACTTC. The rearrangement links TRBV11-2 to TRBJ2-7; weak D call: TRBD2 (6 bases). V lost 5 bases to trimming and J lost 2 bases, with 16 bases between them. The germline V gene has CDR1 SGHAT and CDR2 FQNNGV. The CDR3 contains 15 residues.

This clonotype was recorded a few times. The chain has TRBV5-5 and TRBJ2-3; D uncertain. With 3 bases removed from V and 2 bases from J, the gap between germline ends came to 4 bases. CDR3 length: 12 amino acids. Per germline, CDR1 SGHKS and CDR2 YYEKEE (reference sequence). CDR3 bases: TGTGCCAGCAGCTACCACACAGATACGCAGTATTTT. Amino acids: CASSYHTDTQYF.

The table lists this clonotype with a few counts. The rearrangement links TRBV6-1 to TRBJ1-1; maybe TRBD1 (5 bases). CDR3 length: 14 amino acids. The V end lost 6 bases, the J end lost 5 bases, and 16 bases lay between the germline ends. Looked up from germline, CDR1 is MNHNS and CDR2 is SASEGT. CDR3 amino acids: CASSLPGGRTEAFF. The CDR3 coding sequence is TGTGCCAGCAGCTTGCCCGGGGGGAGGACTGAAGCTTTCTTT.

The chain has TRBV4-1 and TRBJ2-7; 7 nucleotides line up with TRBD2. V trimming: 3 bases; J trimming: 5 bases; junction bases outside the gene matches: 10. Germline CDR1 reads MGHRA; CDR2 reads YSYEKL. The CDR3 covers 15 residues. This chain's CDR3 is CASSQMTSRPDEQYF. The DNA of the CDR3 is TGCGCCAGCAGCCAGATGACTAGCCGCCCAGACGAGCAGTACTTC.

This clonotype appeared many times. J is TRBJ1-1 and V is TRBV10-3; maybe TRBD1 (6 bases). Trimming took off 4 bases at V and 3 bases at J, with 9 bases between the two ends. The length of the CDR3 is 13 residues. Per germline, CDR1 ENHRY and CDR2 SYGVKD. CDR3 DNA sequence: TGTGCCATCAGTGGCAGGGGTGACACTGAAGCTTTCTTT. This codes for CAISGRGDTEAFF.

Many counts were recorded for this clonotype. J is TRBJ2-7 and V is TRBV7-8; D may be TRBD1 (6 bases). The CDR3 consists of 15 residues. The germline V gene has CDR1 SGHVS and CDR2 FQNEAQ. The V and J ends lost 1 base and 2 bases respectively, with 12 bases between them. CDR3 DNA: TGTGCCAGCAGCTTAGTATCGGACAGCCCCTACGAGCAGTACTTC. Its protein is CASSLVSDSPYEQYF.

This clonotype showed up just a few times. The chain employs TRBV30 and TRBJ2-3; D perhaps matches TRBD2 (6 bases). This CDR3 spans 14 amino acids. V was clipped by 3 bases and J by 2 bases, with 12 bases between them. Germline assignment: CDR1 GTSNPN and CDR2 SVGIG (reference sequence). CDR3 DNA sequence: TGTGCCTGGAGACGGGCGGGGATCACAGATACGCAGTATTTT. This codes for CAWRRAGITDTQYF.

This clonotype occurred many times. CDR3 region: CASSLRYRDTIYF. In DNA form, the CDR3 reads TGTGCCAGCAGCTTACGATATAGGGACACCATATATTTT. V usage is TRBV11-2 and J usage is TRBJ1-3; no clear D. Germline assignment: CDR1 SGHAT and CDR2 FQNNGV. This CDR3 has 13 amino acids. V lost 2 bases and J 8 bases, leaving 10 bases between the germline ends.

The V gene is TRBV20-1, the J gene TRBJ2-1, with a possible D match to TRBD2 (5 bases). CDR1 and CDR2 (germline): DFQATT, SNEGSKA (reference sequence). This CDR3 region has 13 residues. The V end lost 6 bases, the J end lost 8 bases, and 17 bases lay between the germline ends. The CDR3 region has the DNA TGCAGTGCCGGTAGGGCGGGTATCCATGAGCAGTTCTTC. It translates to CSAGRAGIHEQFF.

This clonotype was observed many times. The CDR3 loop reads CASTTGGSEKLFF. The CDR3 DNA sequence: TGTGCCAGCACCACAGGGGGTAGCGAAAAACTGTTTTTT. The chain carries TRBV12-3 or TRBV12-4 and TRBJ1-4; TRBD1 agrees at 8 bases. The CDR3 runs 13 residues. V shed 7 bases, J shed 8 bases, and the junction held 6 bases outside the gene matches.

In this sample, this clonotype turned up many times. This chain joins TRBV12-3 or TRBV12-4 and TRBJ1-4; no reliable D call. The CDR3 is 12 residues long. Trimming removed 2 bases at V and 5 bases at J, with 3 bases between. The CDR3 DNA reads TGTGCCAGCAGTTTAAGGAATGAAAAACTGTTTTTT. Translating gives CASSLRNEKLFF.

This clonotype was observed at least ten times. This chain connects TRBV20-1 to TRBJ2-7; the match to TRBD2 covers 11 bases. Germline CDR1 DFQATT, CDR2 SNEGSKA (reference sequence). V shed 3 bases and J 6 bases; nucleotides not matched to a gene: 7. This CDR3 comprises 14 residues. CDR3: CSASFTSGSVEQYF. The CDR3 DNA is TGCAGTGCTAGTTTTACTAGCGGGAGTGTCGAGCAGTACTTC.

The sample holds many counts of this clonotype. The gene calls are TRBV11-2 and TRBJ2-1; 7 positions match TRBD2. This CDR3 has 16 amino acids. Germline CDR1 SGHAT, CDR2 FQNNGV. J lost 5 bases, V lost 1 base, and 8 bases had no gene match. CDR3 nucleotides: TGTGCCAGCAGCTTAGTATGGGGGACTACGAACAATGAGCAGTTCTTC. It encodes CASSLVWGTTNNEQFF.

This clonotype was found many times. V and J are TRBV6-1 and TRBJ1-2; D is uncertain. Germline-derived CDR1 and CDR2 are MNHNS and SASEGT. The CDR3 covers 14 residues. Trimming took off 2 bases at V and 1 base at J, with 8 bases between the two ends. CDR3 nucleotide sequence: TGTGCCAGCAGTGAACTCCCGGATAACTATGGCTACACCTTC. It translates to CASSELPDNYGYTF.

Details on this clonotype: No conserved phenylalanine or tryptophan ends this CDR3, so it is likely a read error. The chain carries TRBV4-1 and TRBJ2-7; 9 bases align to TRBD2. CDR3 length equals 15 residues. The J segment lost 2 bases and the V segment lost 5 bases, leaving 7 bases of the junction unmatched. Germline CDR1 and CDR2: MGHRA and YSYEKL. Here the CDR3 reads CASSWTTSGPYEQYL. The CDR3 DNA reads as TGCGCCAGCAGCTGGACGACTAGCGGACCCTACGAGCAGTACCTC.

With respect to this clonotype: Possible read error: a much larger clone is one base away. This chain links TRBV6-1 with TRBJ2-1; 7 positions agree with TRBD1. The J call is doubtful: the DNA matches TRBJ2-5 better. Germline V gene lookup returns CDR1 MNHNS and CDR2 SASEGT. This CDR3 contains 14 residues. CDR3 in amino acids: CASIEGAVQETQYF. CDR3 DNA sequence: TGTGCCAGCATTGAGGGGGCAGTCCAAGAGACCCAGTACTTC.

The chain is built from TRBV7-9 and TRBJ2-1, with TRBD2 identical over 9 bases. The J segment lost 3 bases and the V segment lost 1 base, leaving 13 bases of the junction unmatched. The CDR3 consists of 19 residues. Germline CDR1 reads SEHNR; CDR2 reads FQNEAQ (reference sequence). CDR3: CASSLGWEREVTFYNEQFF. The DNA of the CDR3 is TGTGCCAGCAGCTTAGGGTGGGAGCGGGAGGTTACCTTCTACAATGAGCAGTTCTTC.

This clonotype was observed many times. This chain joins TRBV11-2 and TRBJ1-1, with a tentative D call TRBD1 (6 bases). From germline, CDR1 is SGHAT and CDR2 FQNNGV. V was shortened by 1 base and J by 6 bases, with 9 bases between the two germline ends. This CDR3 comprises 13 residues. This CDR3 is CASSLGGHSEAFF. The CDR3 nucleotides read TGTGCCAGCAGCTTAGGGGGGCATTCTGAAGCTTTCTTT.

This clonotype was seen only once. The chain is built from TRBV30 and TRBJ1-1; no clear D. CDR3 length equals 14 residues. Germline assignment: CDR1 GTSNPN and CDR2 SVGIG (reference sequence). Trimming took 4 bases from V and 2 from J, leaving 14 bases between them. The CDR3 protein is CAWTLGLRNTEAFF. CDR3 nucleotide sequence: TGTGCCTGGACCCTCGGCCTGAGAAACACTGAAGCTTTCTTT.

This clonotype came up many times. V usage is TRBV7-2 and J usage is TRBJ2-4, with D perhaps matching TRBD1 (5 bases). Trimming shortened V by 1 base and J by 0 bases, and 10 bases separated the two germline ends. Looked up from germline, CDR1 is SGHTA and CDR2 is FQGNSA. The CDR3 is 16 residues long. Here the CDR3 DNA reads TGTGCCAGCAGCTTAGTGGGGCGGACAGCCAAAAACATTCAGTACTTC. Translation gives CASSLVGRTAKNIQYF.

In this sample, this clonotype turned up many times. CDR3 nucleotides: TGTGCCAGCAGTGCTGTTGGGTGGCCCCAGCATTTT. Protein sequence: CASSAVGWPQHF. The chain has TRBV5-6 and TRBJ1-5; D ambiguous. Trimming left V 5 bases short and J 9 bases short, with 12 bases between. This CDR3 is 12 amino acids long. From germline, CDR1 is SGHDT and CDR2 YYEEEE.

This clonotype was recorded many times. This rearrangement joins TRBV12-3 or TRBV12-4 to TRBJ1-1, with D tentatively TRBD1 (6 bases). This CDR3 is 13 amino acids long. Trimming removed 5 bases at V and 6 bases at J, with 13 bases between. The CDR3 here is CASSSQGLSEAFF. DNA of the CDR3: TGTGCCAGCAGTAGTCAGGGGCTTTCTGAAGCTTTCTTT.

This clonotype was seen a few times. The CDR3 region has the DNA TGTGCCAGCAGGGGACAGGGGGCGGGCAATCAGCCCCAGCATTTT. It encodes CASRGQGAGNQPQHF. This chain joins TRBV12-3 or TRBV12-4 and TRBJ1-5, with 12 bases fitting TRBD1. Losses at the gene ends were 6 bases for V and 2 bases for J; bases not matched to a gene: 2. The CDR3 sequence is 15 residues long.

The chain links TRBV19 to TRBJ1-1; the match to TRBD1 covers 7 bases. This CDR3 spans 15 amino acids. From germline, CDR1 is LNHDA and CDR2 SQIVND (reference sequence). V shed 4 bases, J shed 0 bases, and the junction held 5 bases outside the gene matches. The CDR3 protein is CASSTTGSVNTEAFF. In DNA form, the CDR3 reads TGTGCCAGTAGTACGACAGGGTCAGTGAACACTGAAGCTTTCTTT.

Regarding this clonotype: One base separates it from a far larger clone, so it is likely a read error. The chain employs TRBV28 and TRBJ2-1; 7 nucleotides match TRBD2. This CDR3 comprises 16 residues. Germline loops: CDR1 MDHEN, CDR2 SYDVKM. The V and J ends lost 4 bases and 10 bases, in that order; junction bases with no gene match: 16. The CDR3 is CASSSNPSTSANEQFF. DNA of the CDR3: TGTGCCAGCAGTTCCAACCCCTCAACTAGCGCGAACGAGCAGTTCTTC.

There are many counts of this clonotype. The chain joins TRBV20-1 to TRBJ2-3, with TRBD1 matching over 7 bases. With 6 bases clipped from V and 0 bases from J, the junction kept 9 bases outside the gene matches. Germline lookup yields CDR1 DFQATT and CDR2 SNEGSKA (reference sequence). The length of the CDR3 is 15 residues. The CDR3 region has the DNA TGCAGTGCCACGGACAGGACGCTTAGCACAGATACGCAGTATTTT. It specifies CSATDRTLSTDTQYF.

Ten or more counts support this clonotype. The chain is built from TRBV7-2 and TRBJ2-7, with D tentatively TRBD1 or TRBD2 (5 bases each). CDR3 length: 18 residues. Germline V gene sequence: CDR1 SGHTA, CDR2 FQGNSA. The V and J ends lost 1 base and 2 bases respectively, with 21 bases between them. The DNA of the CDR3 is TGTGCCAGCAGCTTAGGGTCTCCCTGGGACCGACAGCCCTACGAGCAGTACTTC. Its protein is CASSLGSPWDRQPYEQYF.